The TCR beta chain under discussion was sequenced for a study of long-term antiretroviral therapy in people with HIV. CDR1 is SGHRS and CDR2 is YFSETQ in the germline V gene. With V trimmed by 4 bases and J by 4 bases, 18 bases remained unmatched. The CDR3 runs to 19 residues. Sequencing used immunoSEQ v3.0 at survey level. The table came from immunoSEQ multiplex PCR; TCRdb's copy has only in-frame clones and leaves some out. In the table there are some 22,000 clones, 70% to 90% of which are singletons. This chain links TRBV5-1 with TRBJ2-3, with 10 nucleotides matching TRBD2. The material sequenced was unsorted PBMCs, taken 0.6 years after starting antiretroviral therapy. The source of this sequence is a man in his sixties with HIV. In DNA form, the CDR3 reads TGCGCCAGCAGCCTGGGATCTAGCGGGAGACAAGGATCATCAGATACGCAGTATTTT. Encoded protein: CASSLGSSGRQGSSDTQYF.